The 23 T cell receptor beta chains presented below share a single source sample, sequenced in a study of blood T cells in healthy people across ages. Next came a second PCR, run for about 6 to 11 cycles, which used a sample-barcoded 5' primer along with a J-beta primer mix. Using its own MiXCR run on the 5' RACE reads, TCRdb lists one record per CDR3 protein. The sample records some 930,000 distinct CDR3 sequences, 25% to 30% being singletons. These same data were also listed under a study on T cells of mothers and their children.

Input material: blood. The origin of the receptors is a woman between 40 and 55 years old in good health.

This chain uses TRBV2 with TRBJ2-5, with 8 bases lining up with TRBD1. Germline loops: CDR1 SNHLY, CDR2 FYNNEI. This CDR3 comprises 13 residues. With V trimmed by 6 bases and J by 4 bases, 4 bases remained unmatched. The CDR3: CASRAGGAETQYF. The CDR3 DNA is TGTGCCAGCAGGGCAGGGGGCGCAGAGACCCAGTACTTC.

This clonotype was observed at least ten times. The V and J genes are TRBV18 and TRBJ2-1; 7 nucleotides agree with TRBD1. Unmatched junction bases numbered 7, after V lost 2 bases and J lost 6 bases. CDR1 and CDR2 from the germline V gene are KGHSH and LQKENI. CDR3 length: 15 residues. CDR3 DNA sequence: TGTGCCAGCTCACCAGCCGGGACAGCCGGCAATGAGCAGTTCTTC. Protein: CASSPAGTAGNEQFF.

The chain employs TRBV9 and TRBJ1-6; the D gene is possibly TRBD1 (6 bases). The CDR3 is made up of 16 amino acids. Germline CDR1 SGDLS, CDR2 YYNGEE. The ends were cut back, 3 bases at V and 9 bases at J, with 19 bases in the middle. The CDR3 region is CASSASTGAFVSPLHF. CDR3 sequence (DNA): TGTGCCAGCAGCGCTTCTACGGGGGCCTTTGTTTCACCCCTCCACTTT.

This rearrangement joins TRBV14 to TRBJ1-1; TRBD1 aligns across 8 bases. The CDR3 is 15 residues long. V shed 4 bases, J shed 3 bases, and the junction held 7 bases outside the gene matches. From germline, CDR1 is SGHDN and CDR2 FVKESK. The CDR3 region has the DNA TGTGCCAGCAGCCCCCGGGACAGGCCTTACACTGAAGCTTTCTTT. Translating gives CASSPRDRPYTEAFF. Filled out from reference TRBV14 and TRBJ1-1, the complete variable domain reads EAGVTQFPSHSVIEKGQTVTLRCDPISGHDNLYWYRRVMGKEIKFLLHFVKESKQDESGMPNNRFLAERTGGTYSTLKVQPAELEDSGVYFCASSPRDRPYTEAFFGQGTRLTVV.

This clonotype was seen many times. The chain recombines TRBV5-1 with TRBJ1-2, with D possibly matching TRBD1 (5 bases). CDR1 and CDR2 (germline): SGHRS, YFSETQ. This CDR3 has 15 residues. V was pared by 7 bases and J by 5 bases, with 21 bases between. The CDR3 sequence: CASRPGWGSEYGYTF. CDR3 nucleotide sequence: TGCGCCAGCCGGCCGGGATGGGGGAGTGAATATGGCTACACCTTC.

The chain employs TRBV9 and TRBJ2-7; tentative D call: TRBD1 (6 bases). Trimming took off 0 bases at V and 3 bases at J, with 13 bases between the two ends. The CDR3 loop spans 15 amino acids. The germline CDR1 and CDR2 sequences are SGDLS and YYNGEE. CDR3 sequence: CASSVAPQGYYEQYF. The CDR3, as DNA: TGTGCCAGCAGCGTAGCCCCACAGGGATACTACGAGCAGTACTTC.

This chain joins TRBV12-3 or TRBV12-4 and TRBJ1-1; 8 bases are a match to TRBD1. CDR3 length: 13 amino acids. Trimming cost V 7 bases and J 5 bases; bases outside gene matches: 6. The CDR3 loop reads CASIEQGGTEAFF. CDR3 nucleotides: TGTGCCAGCATCGAACAGGGGGGAACTGAAGCTTTCTTT.

This chain joins TRBV12-5 and TRBJ2-1; no reliable D call. Between the trimmed V and J ends, which lost 4 bases and 5 bases, there was a span of 6 bases. Germline V gives CDR1 LGHNT, CDR2 FRNRAP. The CDR3 is 12 amino acids. The CDR3 nucleotides read TGTGCTAGTGGTTCAGTCAACAATGAGCAGTTCTTC. Translated, it gives CASGSVNNEQFF.

This clonotype was counted only a few times. The chain recombines TRBV29-1 with TRBJ1-1, with D perhaps matching TRBD1 (6 bases). Trimming removed 0 bases at V and 3 bases at J, with 17 bases between. CDR1 SQVTM and CDR2 ANQGSEA come from the germline V gene. This CDR3 has 16 residues. The CDR3 sequence is CSVEDPSTGSDTEAFF. CDR3 DNA: TGCAGCGTTGAAGATCCTTCCACAGGGTCCGACACTGAAGCTTTCTTT.

This clonotype was recorded a few times. V is TRBV12-3 or TRBV12-4 and J is TRBJ2-3; D unclear. Trimming took off 10 bases at V and 4 bases at J, with 12 bases between the two ends. The CDR3 length is 12 residues. The CDR3 coding sequence is TGTGCCACCACAACGCCCCCAGATACGCAGTATTTT. It encodes CATTTPPDTQYF.

The rearrangement links TRBV27 to TRBJ2-2; maybe TRBD1 (5 bases). The CDR3 totals 16 residues. Germline CDR1 reads MNHEY; CDR2 reads SMNVEV (reference sequence). Trimming left V 2 bases short and J 4 bases short, with 14 bases between. CDR3 sequence: CASSLRQGILTGELFF. The DNA for the CDR3 is TGTGCCAGCAGTTTACGGCAGGGTATACTCACCGGGGAGCTGTTTTTT.

The chain combines TRBV20-1 with TRBJ2-1; 11 bases are shared with TRBD2. Near its end, the DNA agrees better with TRBJ2-7, so the J call may be wrong. Per germline, CDR1 DFQATT and CDR2 SNEGSKA (reference sequence). This CDR3 region has 14 residues. The CDR3 sequence is CSARLAGGSNEQYF. As DNA, the CDR3 is TGCAGTGCTAGACTAGCGGGGGGCTCCAATGAGCAGTACTTC.

The rearrangement links TRBV4-3 to TRBJ1-2; no reliable D call. V lost 4 bases and J lost 8, with 14 bases in between. This CDR3 comprises 13 residues. Germline V CDR1 and CDR2: LGHNA, YSLEER. CDR3 sequence: CASSLAEGWGYTF. CDR3 nucleotides: TGCGCCAGCAGCCTCGCCGAAGGTTGGGGCTACACCTTC.

The CDR3 DNA sequence: TGTGCCAGCAGCTCCGAAGGGGGGTTTAGGCAGTACTTC. It specifies CASSSEGGFRQYF. The rearrangement joins TRBV7-2 to TRBJ2-7; D tentatively fits TRBD1 or TRBD2 (6 bases each). Looked up from germline, CDR1 is SGHTA and CDR2 is FQGNSA. V was shortened by 4 bases and J by 9 bases, with 16 bases between the two germline ends. This CDR3 comprises 13 residues.

This clonotype was seen many times. This chain connects TRBV5-1 to TRBJ2-7, with 8 bases aligning to TRBD1. Germline trimming cut 0 bases from V and 5 bases from J; bases unmatched to any gene: 7. The CDR3 totals 15 residues. Germline V gene lookup returns CDR1 SGHRS and CDR2 YFSETQ. CDR3 DNA: TGCGCCAGCAGCTTGGGGCAGGGGGCCCCCAACGAGCAGTACTTC. This translates into CASSLGQGAPNEQYF.

The chain uses TRBV28 and TRBJ2-2, with 8 nucleotides matching TRBD1. Per the germline V gene, CDR1 is MDHEN and CDR2 is SYDVKM. The CDR3 loop spans 16 amino acids. Trimming removed 9 bases from V and 6 bases from J; junction bases left unmatched: 15. The CDR3: CARGPLQGGRPGELFF. The CDR3 region has the DNA TGTGCCAGGGGACCACTACAGGGGGGTCGCCCCGGGGAGCTGTTTTTT.

This clonotype was observed a handful of times. The chain joins TRBV15 to TRBJ2-5; the D is unclear. The CDR3 extends over 15 amino acids. The V gene's germline CDR1 is LNHNV and CDR2 YYDKDF (reference sequence). V lost 1 base to trimming and J lost 0 bases, with 9 bases between them. The CDR3 sequence is CATSRVRTNQETQYF. In DNA form, the CDR3 reads TGTGCCACCAGCAGAGTCAGAACCAACCAAGAGACCCAGTACTTC.

This sequence joins TRBV2 and TRBJ1-2; TRBD1 aligns across 12 bases. The CDR3 extends over 14 amino acids. Germline V gene sequence: CDR1 SNHLY, CDR2 FYNNEI. V was clipped by 4 bases and J by 7 bases; unmatched bases: 4. CDR3 sequence: CASSGDRGPFGYTF. Written as DNA, the CDR3 is TGTGCCAGCAGTGGGGACAGGGGGCCGTTTGGCTACACCTTC.

The sample holds many counts of this clonotype. The J gene is TRBJ2-4, the V gene TRBV10-3; D is unresolved. TRBJ2-7 explains the end of the DNA better; the J call may be wrong. Germline loops: CDR1 ENHRY, CDR2 SYGVKD. The CDR3 extends over 11 amino acids. Here the CDR3 reads CAISGHNEQYF. As DNA, the CDR3 is TGTGCCATCAGTGGACATAACGAGCAGTACTTC.

Ten or more counts support this clonotype. The rearrangement uses TRBV7-9 and TRBJ2-7; 7 bases map to TRBD1. CDR1 is SEHNR, CDR2 FQNEAQ, per germline (reference sequence). V was pared by 6 bases and J by 2 bases, with 4 bases of the junction left unmatched. The CDR3 covers 13 residues. This CDR3 reads CASRQGTTYEQYF. In DNA, the CDR3 is TGTGCCAGCAGACAGGGGACGACCTACGAGCAGTACTTC.

This clonotype was found many times. The chain joins TRBV7-9 to TRBJ2-7; a possible D gene is TRBD2 (5 bases). CDR1 SEHNR and CDR2 FQNEAQ come from the germline V gene (reference sequence). The CDR3 spans 14 residues. V lost 3 bases to trimming and J lost 6 bases, with 15 bases between them. CDR3 nucleotides: TGTGCCAGCAGCTTGGACCCGGGGTTCGGCGAGCAGTACTTC. Its translation is CASSLDPGFGEQYF.

This clonotype was seen repeatedly, ten times or more. This rearrangement joins TRBV15 to TRBJ2-5; unclear D gene. With 5 bases removed from V and 4 bases from J, the gap between germline ends came to 17 bases. The CDR3 extends over 15 amino acids. Per germline, CDR1 LNHNV and CDR2 YYDKDF (reference sequence). The CDR3 DNA sequence: TGTGCCACCAGCCTAGTGACTGGGCGACTAGAGACCCAGTACTTC. Protein sequence: CATSLVTGRLETQYF. The whole variable domain, filled in from reference TRBV15 and TRBJ2-5, reads DAMVIQNPRYQVTQFGKPVTLSCSQTLNHNVMYWYQQKSSQAPKLLFHYYDKDFNNEADTPDNFQSRRPNTSFCFLDIRSPGLGDTAMYLCATSLVTGRLETQYFGPGTRLLVL.

As concerns this clonotype: The junction does not match germline at one end; this may be a read error. The chain couples TRBV5-1 to TRBJ2-6; possible D gene TRBD1, 5 bases. The germline V gene encodes CDR1 SGHRS and CDR2 YFSETQ. CDR3 size: 16 residues. CDR3 bases: TGCGCCAGCAGCTTGGGGGGCTTCTCTGGGGCCAACGCCCTGACTTTC. The encoded protein is CASSLGGFSGANALTF. The full variable domain, rest sourced from reference TRBV5-1 and TRBJ2-6, is KAGVTQTPRYLIKTRGQQVTLSCSPISGHRSVSWYQQTPGQGLQFLFEYFSETQRNKGNFPGRFSGRQFSNSRSEMNVSTLELGDSALYLCASSLGGFSGANALTFGAGSRLTVL.